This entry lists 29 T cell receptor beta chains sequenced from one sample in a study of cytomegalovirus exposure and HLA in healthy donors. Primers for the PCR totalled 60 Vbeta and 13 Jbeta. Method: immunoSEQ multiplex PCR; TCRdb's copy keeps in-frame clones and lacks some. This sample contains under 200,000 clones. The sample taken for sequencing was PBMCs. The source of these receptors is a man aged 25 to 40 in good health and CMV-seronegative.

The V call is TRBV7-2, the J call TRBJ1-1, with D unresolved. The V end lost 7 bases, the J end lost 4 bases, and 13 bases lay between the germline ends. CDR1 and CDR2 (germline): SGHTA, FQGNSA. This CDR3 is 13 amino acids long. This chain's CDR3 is CASTPTVVTEAFF. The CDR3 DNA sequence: TGTGCCAGCACGCCTACGGTGGTCACTGAAGCTTTCTTT.

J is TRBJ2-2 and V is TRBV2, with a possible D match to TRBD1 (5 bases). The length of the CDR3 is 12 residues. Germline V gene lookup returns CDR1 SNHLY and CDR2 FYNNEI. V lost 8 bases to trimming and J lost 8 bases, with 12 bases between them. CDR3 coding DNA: TGTGCCAGCGGACAACATGGTGGGGAGCTGTTTTTT. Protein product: CASGQHGGELFF.

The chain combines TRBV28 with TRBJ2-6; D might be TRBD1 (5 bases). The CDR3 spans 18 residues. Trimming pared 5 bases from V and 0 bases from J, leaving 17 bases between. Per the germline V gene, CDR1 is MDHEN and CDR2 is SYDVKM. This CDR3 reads CASSPPGRVISGANVLTF. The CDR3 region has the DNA TGTGCCAGCAGTCCCCCGGGCAGGGTGATCTCTGGGGCCAACGTCCTGACTTTC.

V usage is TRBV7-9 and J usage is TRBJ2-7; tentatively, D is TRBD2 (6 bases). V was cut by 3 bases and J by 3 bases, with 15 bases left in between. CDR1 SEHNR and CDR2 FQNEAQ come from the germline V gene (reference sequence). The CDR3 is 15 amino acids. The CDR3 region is CASSFPAGLYYEQYF. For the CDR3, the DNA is TGTGCCAGCAGCTTTCCCGCGGGGCTTTACTACGAGCAGTACTTC.

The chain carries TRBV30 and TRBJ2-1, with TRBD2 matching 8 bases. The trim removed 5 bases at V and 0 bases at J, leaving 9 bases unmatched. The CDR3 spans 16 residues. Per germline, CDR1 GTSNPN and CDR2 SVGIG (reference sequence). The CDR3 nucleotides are TGTGCCTGGGCCGTTACCGGGACTAGCTCCTACAATGAGCAGTTCTTC. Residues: CAWAVTGTSSYNEQFF.

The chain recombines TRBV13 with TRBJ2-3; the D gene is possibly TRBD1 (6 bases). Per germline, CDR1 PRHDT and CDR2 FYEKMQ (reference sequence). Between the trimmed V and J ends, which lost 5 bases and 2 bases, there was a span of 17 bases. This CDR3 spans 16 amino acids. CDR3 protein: CASSVFRTELTDTQYF. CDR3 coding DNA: TGTGCCAGCAGCGTCTTCCGGACAGAACTCACAGATACGCAGTATTTT. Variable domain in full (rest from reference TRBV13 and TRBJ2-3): AAGVIQSPRHLIKEKRETATLKCYPIPRHDTVYWYQQGPGQDPQFLISFYEKMQSDKGSIPDRFSAQQFSDYHSELNMSSLELGDSALYFCASSVFRTELTDTQYFGPGTRLTVL.

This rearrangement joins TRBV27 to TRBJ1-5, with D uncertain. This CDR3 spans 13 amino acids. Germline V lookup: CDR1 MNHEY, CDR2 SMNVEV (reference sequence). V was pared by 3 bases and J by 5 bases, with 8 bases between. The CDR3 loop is CASSFTSYQPQHF. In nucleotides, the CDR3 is TGTGCCAGCAGTTTTACCAGTTATCAGCCCCAGCATTTT.

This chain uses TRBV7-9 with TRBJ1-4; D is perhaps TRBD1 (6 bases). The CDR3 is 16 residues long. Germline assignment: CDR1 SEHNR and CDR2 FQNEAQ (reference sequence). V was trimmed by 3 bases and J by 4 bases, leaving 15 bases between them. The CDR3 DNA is TGTGCCAGCAGCTTTCTCTCGGGACAAATTAATGAAAAACTGTTTTTT. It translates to CASSFLSGQINEKLFF.

CDR3 residues: CASSSGPSYGYTF. The CDR3 DNA is TGCGCCAGCAGTTCAGGCCCCAGCTATGGCTACACCTTC. The chain recombines TRBV10-1 with TRBJ1-2; D ambiguous. Trimming stripped 5 bases from V and 4 bases from J, with 11 bases between. Germline V gene sequence: CDR1 WNHNN, CDR2 SYGVQD (reference sequence). The CDR3 runs to 13 residues.

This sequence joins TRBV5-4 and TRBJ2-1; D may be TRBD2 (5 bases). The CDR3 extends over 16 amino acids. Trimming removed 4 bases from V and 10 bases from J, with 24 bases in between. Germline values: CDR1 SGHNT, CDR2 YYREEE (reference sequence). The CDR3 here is CASSPTSGIRREEQFF. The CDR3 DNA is TGTGCCAGCAGCCCAACCTCCGGGATTCGTCGGGAAGAGCAGTTCTTC.

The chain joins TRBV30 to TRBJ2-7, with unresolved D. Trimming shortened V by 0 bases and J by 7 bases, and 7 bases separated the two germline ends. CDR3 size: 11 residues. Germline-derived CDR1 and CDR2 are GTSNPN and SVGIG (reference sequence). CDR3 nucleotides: TGTGCCTGGAGTGTTTATGTAGAGCAGTACTTC. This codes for CAWSVYVEQYF. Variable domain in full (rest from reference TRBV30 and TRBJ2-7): SQTIHQWPATLVQPVGSPLSLECTVEGTSNPNLYWYRQAAGRGLQLLFYSVGIGQISSEVPQNLSASRPQDRQFILSSKKLLLSDSGFYLCAWSVYVEQYFGPGTRLTVT.

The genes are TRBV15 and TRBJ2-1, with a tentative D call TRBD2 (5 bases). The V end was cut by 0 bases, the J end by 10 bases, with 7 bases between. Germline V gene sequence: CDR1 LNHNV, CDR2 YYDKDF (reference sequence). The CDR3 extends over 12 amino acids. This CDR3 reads CATSRDKREQFF. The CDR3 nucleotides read TGTGCCACCAGCAGAGATAAGCGGGAGCAGTTCTTC.

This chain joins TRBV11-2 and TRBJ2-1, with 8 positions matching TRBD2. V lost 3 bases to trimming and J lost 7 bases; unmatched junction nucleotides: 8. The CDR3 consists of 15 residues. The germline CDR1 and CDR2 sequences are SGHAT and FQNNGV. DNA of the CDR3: TGTGCCAGCAGCTTTGTGGCGGGAGGAGGGAATGAGCAGTTCTTC. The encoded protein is CASSFVAGGGNEQFF.

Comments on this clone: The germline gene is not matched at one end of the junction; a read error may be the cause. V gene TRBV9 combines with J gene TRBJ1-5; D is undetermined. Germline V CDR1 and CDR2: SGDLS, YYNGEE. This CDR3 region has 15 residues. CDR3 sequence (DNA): TGTGCCAGCAGCCCCCGGGCCCGGGAGAATCAGCCCCGGCATTTT. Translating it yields CASSPRARENQPRHF.

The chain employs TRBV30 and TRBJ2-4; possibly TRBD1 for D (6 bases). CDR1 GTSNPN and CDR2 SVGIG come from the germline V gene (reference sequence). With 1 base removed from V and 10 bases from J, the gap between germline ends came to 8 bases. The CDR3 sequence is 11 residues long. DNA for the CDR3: TGTGCCTGGAGTGGTCAGGGGATTCAGTACTTC. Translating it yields CAWSGQGIQYF.

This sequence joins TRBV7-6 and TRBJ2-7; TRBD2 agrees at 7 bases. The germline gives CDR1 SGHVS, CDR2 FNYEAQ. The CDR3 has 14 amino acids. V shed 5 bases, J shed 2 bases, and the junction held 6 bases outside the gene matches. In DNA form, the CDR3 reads TGTGCCAGCAGCCCCGGGGGGACTACCTACGAGCAGTACTTC. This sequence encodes CASSPGGTTYEQYF.

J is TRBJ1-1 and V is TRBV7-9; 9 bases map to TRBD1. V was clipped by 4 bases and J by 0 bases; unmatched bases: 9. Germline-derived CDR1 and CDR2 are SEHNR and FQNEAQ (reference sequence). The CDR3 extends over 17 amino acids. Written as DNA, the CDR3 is TGTGCCAGCAGCTGGGGACAGGGAGCTGGAGTGAACACTGAAGCTTTCTTT. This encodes CASSWGQGAGVNTEAFF.

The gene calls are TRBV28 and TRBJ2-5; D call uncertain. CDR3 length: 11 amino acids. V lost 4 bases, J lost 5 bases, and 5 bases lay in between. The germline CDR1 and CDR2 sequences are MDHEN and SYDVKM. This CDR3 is CASSSSETQYF. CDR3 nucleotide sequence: TGTGCCAGCAGTTCGTCCGAGACCCAGTACTTC.

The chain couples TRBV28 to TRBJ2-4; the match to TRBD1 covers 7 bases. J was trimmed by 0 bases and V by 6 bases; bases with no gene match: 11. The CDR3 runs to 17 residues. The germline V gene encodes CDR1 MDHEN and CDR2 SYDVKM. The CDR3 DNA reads TGTGCCAGCAGGCACTTGGGACAGTCAGTAGCCAAAAACATTCAGTACTTC. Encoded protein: CASRHLGQSVAKNIQYF. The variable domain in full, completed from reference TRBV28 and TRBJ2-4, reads DVKVTQSSRYLVKRTGEKVFLECVQDMDHENMFWYRQDPGLGLRLIYFSYDVKMKEKGDIPEGYSVSREKKERFSLILESASTNQTSMYLCASRHLGQSVAKNIQYFGAGTRLSVL.

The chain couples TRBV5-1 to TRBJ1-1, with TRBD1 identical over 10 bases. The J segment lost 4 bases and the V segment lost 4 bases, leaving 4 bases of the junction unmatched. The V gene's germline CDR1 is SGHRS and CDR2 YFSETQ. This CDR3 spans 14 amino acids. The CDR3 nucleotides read TGCGCCAGCAGCCAGGGACAGGGGATCACTGAAGCTTTCTTT. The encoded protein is CASSQGQGITEAFF.

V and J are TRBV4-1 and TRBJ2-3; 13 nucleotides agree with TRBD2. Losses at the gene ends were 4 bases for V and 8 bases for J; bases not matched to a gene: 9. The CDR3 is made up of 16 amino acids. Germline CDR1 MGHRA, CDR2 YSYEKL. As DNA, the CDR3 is TGCGCCAGCAGCCTCCGGACTAGCGGGGGACGAGGTACGCAGTATTTT. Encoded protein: CASSLRTSGGRGTQYF.

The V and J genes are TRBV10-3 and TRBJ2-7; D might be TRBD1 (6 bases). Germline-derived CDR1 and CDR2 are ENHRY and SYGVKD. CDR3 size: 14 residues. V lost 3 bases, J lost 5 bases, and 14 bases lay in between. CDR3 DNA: TGTGCCATCAGTGATACGATGGGGGCCCACGAGCAGTACTTC. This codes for CAISDTMGAHEQYF.

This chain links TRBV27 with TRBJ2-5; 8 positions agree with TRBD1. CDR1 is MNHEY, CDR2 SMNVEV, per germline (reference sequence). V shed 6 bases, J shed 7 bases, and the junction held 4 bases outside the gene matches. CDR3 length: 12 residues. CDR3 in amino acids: CASRRTGGTQYF. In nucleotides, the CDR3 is TGTGCCAGCAGACGCACAGGGGGGACCCAGTACTTC.

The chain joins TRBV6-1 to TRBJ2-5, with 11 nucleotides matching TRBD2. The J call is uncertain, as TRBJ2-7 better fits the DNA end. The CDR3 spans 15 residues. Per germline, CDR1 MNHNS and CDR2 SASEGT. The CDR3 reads CASSLLAGGTYEQYF. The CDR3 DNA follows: TGTGCCAGCAGTTTATTAGCGGGAGGGACCTACGAGCAGTACTTC.

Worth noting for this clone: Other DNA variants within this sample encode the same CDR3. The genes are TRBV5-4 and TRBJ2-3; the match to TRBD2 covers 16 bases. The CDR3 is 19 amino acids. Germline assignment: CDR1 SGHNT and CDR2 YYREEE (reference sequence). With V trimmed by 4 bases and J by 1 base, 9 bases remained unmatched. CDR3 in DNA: TGTGCCAGCAGCCGGCCGGGACTAGCGGGGGGGCCGGGCACAGATACGCAGTATTTT. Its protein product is CASSRPGLAGGPGTDTQYF.

As DNA, the CDR3 is TGCGCCAGCAGCTTGGGGGGCGGGAGATTCTCTGGAAACACCATATATTTT. It codes for CASSLGGGRFSGNTIYF. The chain is built from TRBV5-1 and TRBJ1-3, with TRBD1 as a possible D gene (5 bases). Trimming took off 0 bases at V and 0 bases at J, with 13 bases between the two ends. Germline V gene sequence: CDR1 SGHRS, CDR2 YFSETQ. The CDR3 consists of 17 residues.

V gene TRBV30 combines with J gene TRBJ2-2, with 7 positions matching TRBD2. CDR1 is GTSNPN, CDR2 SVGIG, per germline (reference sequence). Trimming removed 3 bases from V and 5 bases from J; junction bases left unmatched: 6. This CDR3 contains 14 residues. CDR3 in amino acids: CAWRYTGGTGELFF. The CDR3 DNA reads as TGTGCCTGGAGGTATACGGGGGGAACCGGGGAGCTGTTTTTT.

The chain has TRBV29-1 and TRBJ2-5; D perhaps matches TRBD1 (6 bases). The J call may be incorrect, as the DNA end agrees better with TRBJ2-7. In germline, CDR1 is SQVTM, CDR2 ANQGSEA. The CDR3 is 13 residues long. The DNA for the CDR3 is TGCAGCGTTGAAGGAGGGGGCTCCTACGAGCAGTACTTC. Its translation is CSVEGGGSYEQYF.

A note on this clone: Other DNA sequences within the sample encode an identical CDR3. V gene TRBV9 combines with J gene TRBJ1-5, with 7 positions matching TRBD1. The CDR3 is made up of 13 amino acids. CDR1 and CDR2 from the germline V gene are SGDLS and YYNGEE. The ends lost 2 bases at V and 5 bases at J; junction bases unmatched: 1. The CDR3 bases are TGTGCCAGCAGCGTGCAGGGGGATCAGCCCCAGCATTTT. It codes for CASSVQGDQPQHF.